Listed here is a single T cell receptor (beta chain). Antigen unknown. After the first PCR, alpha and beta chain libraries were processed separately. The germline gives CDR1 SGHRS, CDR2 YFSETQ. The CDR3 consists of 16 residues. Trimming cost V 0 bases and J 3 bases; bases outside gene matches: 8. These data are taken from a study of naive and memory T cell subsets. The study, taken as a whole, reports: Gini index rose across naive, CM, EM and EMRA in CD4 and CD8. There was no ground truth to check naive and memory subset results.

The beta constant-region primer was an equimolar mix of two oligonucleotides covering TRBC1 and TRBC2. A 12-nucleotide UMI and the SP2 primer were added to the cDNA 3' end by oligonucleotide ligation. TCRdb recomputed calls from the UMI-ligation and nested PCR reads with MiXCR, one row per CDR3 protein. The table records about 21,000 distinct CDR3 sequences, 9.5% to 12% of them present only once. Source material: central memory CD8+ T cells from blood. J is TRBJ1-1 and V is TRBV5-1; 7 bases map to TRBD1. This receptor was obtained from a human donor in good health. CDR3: CASSLALDRADTEAFF. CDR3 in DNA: TGCGCCAGCAGCTTGGCCTTAGACAGGGCAGACACTGAAGCTTTCTTT.